This entry lists 30 T cell receptor beta chains sequenced from one sample in a study of T cell responses to AZD1222 COVID-19 vaccine. The protocol was immunoSEQ multiplex PCR, while the TCRdb copy is restricted to in-frame clones and leaves out a portion. The data show under 200,000 clones, with approximately 93% seen just once and about 3.9% held by the top ten. Specimen: peripheral blood, collected on day 0 of AZD1222 vaccination. These receptors all stem from an adult in good health.

This rearrangement joins TRBV14 to TRBJ1-2, with D hard to call. CDR1 and CDR2 from the germline V gene are SGHDN and FVKESK. The ends were cut back, 0 bases at V and 2 bases at J, with 4 bases in the middle. The CDR3 length is 13 residues. The CDR3 region is CASSQEENYGYTF. In DNA, the CDR3 is TGTGCCAGCAGCCAAGAAGAGAACTATGGCTACACCTTC. Supplemented by reference TRBV14 and TRBJ1-2, the full variable domain reads EAGVTQFPSHSVIEKGQTVTLRCDPISGHDNLYWYRRVMGKEIKFLLHFVKESKQDESGMPNNRFLAERTGGTYSTLKVQPAELEDSGVYFCASSQEENYGYTFGSGTRLTVV.

The J gene is TRBJ2-5, the V gene TRBV3-1 (or the pseudogene TRBV3-2), with D possibly called TRBD1 or TRBD2 (5 bases each). V lost 4 bases and J 7 bases, leaving 16 bases between the germline ends. There are 14 residues in the CDR3. CDR1 is LGHDT, CDR2 YNNKEL, per germline (reference sequence). DNA of the CDR3: TGTGCCAGCAGCCCGTCGGGACCAACGGGGACCCAGTACTTC. It encodes CASSPSGPTGTQYF.

The J gene is TRBJ2-3, the V gene TRBV28, with TRBD1 identical over 7 bases. Germline values: CDR1 MDHEN, CDR2 SYDVKM. The CDR3 totals 15 residues. The ends lost 4 bases at V and 2 bases at J; junction bases unmatched: 6. CDR3 sequence (DNA): TGTGCCAGCAGTTCATCGACAGGGTTCACAGATACGCAGTATTTT. It encodes CASSSSTGFTDTQYF.

The chain couples TRBV7-2 to TRBJ1-3, with a weak D call TRBD1 (5 bases). Looked up from germline, CDR1 is SGHTA and CDR2 is FQGNSA. CDR3 size: 14 residues. The germline V and J ends were trimmed by 5 bases and 4 bases, with 12 bases remaining between them. The CDR3 DNA sequence: TGTGCCAGCAGCCCGCAGGGTGGCGGAAACACCATATATTTT. Amino acid sequence: CASSPQGGGNTIYF.

The chain combines TRBV5-5 with TRBJ2-5; TRBD2 might be the D (5 bases). Germline assignment: CDR1 SGHKS and CDR2 YYEKEE (reference sequence). Deletions cut 6 bases from V and 4 bases from J, with 16 bases between. The CDR3 has 14 residues. The CDR3 loop reads CASNPGYERETQYF. The CDR3 DNA reads TGTGCCAGCAATCCGGGGTATGAGCGAGAGACCCAGTACTTC.

As DNA, the CDR3 is TGCGCCAGCAGACCCGCCGTCAGCTCCTACGAGCAGTACTTC. This sequence encodes CASRPAVSSYEQYF. V gene TRBV5-1 combines with J gene TRBJ2-7; no firm D call. Germline V gives CDR1 SGHRS, CDR2 YFSETQ. This CDR3 has 14 residues. V was clipped by 5 bases and J by 0 bases, with 12 bases between them.

The chain couples TRBV7-9 to TRBJ2-7; D is undetermined. Germline CDR1 reads SEHNR; CDR2 reads FQNEAQ (reference sequence). V was clipped by 5 bases and J by 4 bases, with 18 bases between them. The CDR3 runs to 15 residues. Written as DNA, the CDR3 is TGTGCCAGCAGCCTCCACACCCGCCTCGGATACGAGCAGTACTTC. It is translated as CASSLHTRLGYEQYF. Based on the CDR3 plus reference TRBV7-9 and TRBJ2-7, the full variable domain is DTGVSQNPRHKITKRGQNVTFRCDPISEHNRLYWYRQTLGQGPEFLTYFQNEAQLEKSRLLSDRFSAERPKGSFSTLEIQRTEQGDSAMYLCASSLHTRLGYEQYFGPGTRLTVT.

This chain joins TRBV2 and TRBJ2-2; 9 nucleotides line up with TRBD2. Germline V CDR1 and CDR2: SNHLY, FYNNEI. This CDR3 is 15 amino acids long. V trimming: 6 bases; J trimming: 4 bases; junction bases outside the gene matches: 6. For the CDR3, the DNA is TGTGCCAGCAGGCGGGAGGGCCTAGGCACCGGGGAGCTGTTTTTT. This encodes CASRREGLGTGELFF.

The chain uses TRBV28 and TRBJ2-7; D is uncertain. CDR1 and CDR2 (germline): MDHEN, SYDVKM. The CDR3 length is 13 residues. Between the trimmed V and J ends, which lost 4 bases and 5 bases, there was a span of 12 bases. The CDR3 DNA is TGTGCCAGCAGTTCCTACACGACTCACGAGCAGTACTTC. This gives the protein CASSSYTTHEQYF.

In DNA, the CDR3 is TGTGCCAGCGCATTCAATCAGCCCCAGCATTTT. Translation gives CASAFNQPQHF. This chain links TRBV12-3 or TRBV12-4 with TRBJ1-5, with D hard to call. The V end was cut by 8 bases, the J end by 3 bases, with 5 bases between. This CDR3 region has 11 residues.

This clone was seen a few times. V gene TRBV29-1 combines with J gene TRBJ1-1, with D possibly being TRBD1 (6 bases). This CDR3 spans 13 amino acids. With 8 bases removed from V and 2 bases from J, the gap between germline ends came to 15 bases. CDR1 and CDR2 from the germline V gene are SQVTM and ANQGSEA. DNA for the CDR3: TGCAGCTCGCTAACAGGGAAAAACACTGAAGCTTTCTTT. This translates into CSSLTGKNTEAFF.

This chain joins TRBV27 and TRBJ2-3; D call uncertain. Germline CDR1 is MNHEY and CDR2 is SMNVEV (reference sequence). The CDR3 covers 14 residues. V lost 3 bases and J lost 0, with 7 bases in between. The CDR3 loop reads CASSFLESTDTQYF. The CDR3 nucleotides read TGTGCCAGCAGTTTTCTTGAGAGCACAGATACGCAGTATTTT.

The rearrangement joins TRBV14 to TRBJ1-2, with D perhaps TRBD1 (6 bases). The ends were cut back, 0 bases at V and 6 bases at J, with 11 bases in the middle. CDR1 and CDR2 from the germline V gene are SGHDN and FVKESK. This CDR3 spans 14 amino acids. CDR3 protein: CASSQEGQPHGYTF. Here the CDR3 DNA reads TGTGCCAGCAGCCAAGAGGGACAACCCCATGGCTACACCTTC.

This rearrangement joins TRBV14 to TRBJ2-3; possibly TRBD1 or TRBD2 for D (6 bases each). The CDR3 is made up of 13 amino acids. The germline V gene has CDR1 SGHDN and CDR2 FVKESK. V lost 5 bases to trimming and J lost 4 bases, with 10 bases between them. DNA for the CDR3: TGTGCCAGCAGCTTAAGGGGGGCAGATACGCAGTATTTT. Translated, it gives CASSLRGADTQYF.

The chain has TRBV5-4 and TRBJ1-6, with D uncertain. V lost 4 bases and J 14 bases, leaving 22 bases between the germline ends. CDR3 length: 15 residues. CDR1 SGHNT and CDR2 YYREEE come from the germline V gene (reference sequence). CDR3 DNA: TGTGCCAGCAGCCGGTCGGTCGATATTCCTCTGACCCTCCACTTT. Translating it yields CASSRSVDIPLTLHF.

V gene TRBV7-8 combines with J gene TRBJ1-2; D is undetermined. CDR3 length equals 15 residues. V shed 5 bases and J shed 2 bases, with 15 bases lying between them. Germline V gene sequence: CDR1 SGHVS, CDR2 FQNEAQ. CDR3 protein: CASSPIGRSNYGYTF. In DNA, the CDR3 is TGTGCCAGCAGCCCTATAGGACGGTCGAACTATGGCTACACCTTC.

The genes are TRBV6-2 or TRBV6-3 and TRBJ2-7; D remains ambiguous. V was pared by 3 bases and J by 9 bases, with 9 bases between. This CDR3 region has 11 residues. Germline CDR1 and CDR2: MNHEY and SVGEGT. CDR3 amino acids: CASSYATRQYF. In DNA, the CDR3 is TGTGCCAGCAGTTATGCGACGAGGCAGTACTTC.

As DNA, the CDR3 is TGTGCCAGCAGCTCGGACAGGGTCGATGGCTACACCTTC. This codes for CASSSDRVDGYTF. V is TRBV11-2 and J is TRBJ1-2; 8 bases are a match to TRBD1. Germline CDR1 is SGHAT and CDR2 is FQNNGV. The CDR3 has 13 amino acids. V lost 4 bases to trimming and J lost 6 bases; unmatched junction nucleotides: 4. Full variable domain (missing parts from reference TRBV11-2 and TRBJ1-2): EAGVAQSPRYKIIEKRQSVAFWCNPISGHATLYWYQQILGQGPKLLIQFQNNGVVDDSQLPKDRFSAERLKGVDSTLKIQPAKLEDSAVYLCASSSDRVDGYTFGSGTRLTVV.

J is TRBJ2-2 and V is TRBV4-2; 10 bases line up with TRBD2. Germline CDR1 and CDR2: LGHNA and YNFKEQ. This CDR3 is built from 19 residues. The V and J ends lost 3 bases and 6 bases, in that order; junction bases with no gene match: 16. This CDR3 reads CASSQGRGLAGVVAGELFF. In DNA, the CDR3 is TGTGCCAGCAGCCAGGGGAGAGGGCTAGCGGGGGTAGTCGCCGGGGAGCTGTTTTTT.

This clone was picked up one time. This chain links TRBV6-5 with TRBJ2-5; TRBD2 aligns across 8 bases. J lost 9 bases, V lost 5 bases, and 8 bases had no gene match. The CDR3 is 13 residues long. Germline CDR1 MNHEY, CDR2 SVGAGI. The CDR3 nucleotides read TGTGCCAGCAGTCGAAGCGGGCGGGGGGCCCAGTACTTC. It translates to CASSRSGRGAQYF.

V is TRBV10-3 and J is TRBJ1-2; 7 bases fit TRBD1. Germline CDR1 ENHRY, CDR2 SYGVKD. CDR3 length equals 15 residues. The V gene end was trimmed by 2 bases and the J gene end by 4 bases; junction bases not matched to a gene: 7. The DNA of the CDR3 is TGTGCCATCAGTGAGCAAAGGGGGCTTGGCTATGGCTACACCTTC. Residues: CAISEQRGLGYGYTF.

V gene TRBV5-6 combines with J gene TRBJ1-1, with 11 bases lining up with TRBD1. In germline, CDR1 is SGHDT, CDR2 YYEEEE. The CDR3 has 14 residues. V was pared by 3 bases and J by 4 bases, with 2 bases of the junction left unmatched. The CDR3, as DNA: TGTGCCAGCAGCTGGGACAGGGGGGGCACTGAAGCTTTCTTT. Amino acid sequence: CASSWDRGGTEAFF.

J is TRBJ1-1 and V is TRBV6-2 or TRBV6-3, with D possibly matching TRBD1 (5 bases). The CDR3 is 14 residues long. Per germline, CDR1 MNHEY and CDR2 SVGEGT. V was clipped by 2 bases and J by 1 base, with 8 bases between them. CDR3 sequence (DNA): TGTGCCAGCAGTTACATAGGGACGAACACTGAAGCTTTCTTT. It codes for CASSYIGTNTEAFF.

This clone turned up a few times. J is TRBJ1-1 and V is TRBV27; D may be TRBD1 (5 bases). V gave up 5 bases and J gave up 1 base, with 8 bases separating them. Germline V gene lookup returns CDR1 MNHEY and CDR2 SMNVEV (reference sequence). CDR3 length: 13 residues. As DNA, the CDR3 is TGTGCCAGCAGTCCGACAGCGAACACTGAAGCTTTCTTT. Encoded protein: CASSPTANTEAFF.

The rearrangement links TRBV6-5 to TRBJ1-2, with a weak D call TRBD1 (6 bases). This CDR3 comprises 15 residues. Trimming stripped 6 bases from V and 0 bases from J, with 14 bases between. Germline V gene lookup returns CDR1 MNHEY and CDR2 SVGAGI. CDR3 residues: CASRPTGITNYGYTF. CDR3 DNA: TGTGCCAGCAGACCCACAGGGATAACTAACTATGGCTACACCTTC.

CDR3 residues: CSVEGGGNRRGGYTF. In DNA, the CDR3 is TGCAGCGTTGAAGGAGGAGGAAACAGGCGGGGTGGCTACACCTTC. V is TRBV29-1 and J is TRBJ1-2; possible D gene TRBD1, 5 bases. CDR1 and CDR2 (germline): SQVTM, ANQGSEA. CDR3 length: 15 residues. The V and J ends lost 1 base and 7 bases respectively, with 19 bases between them.

In regard to this clone: One junction end does not reproduce the germline sequence, and a read error may be involved. The genes are TRBV6-6 and TRBJ1-2; 7 bases line up with TRBD1. The CDR3 runs 9 residues. Germline V gene data show CDR1 as MNHNY and CDR2 as SVGAGI (reference sequence). CDR3: CASVRDRYF. CDR3 DNA sequence: TGTGCCAGCGTGCGGGACAGATACTTC.

The J gene is TRBJ1-1, the V gene TRBV9; 9 nucleotides line up with TRBD1. The CDR3 contains 20 residues. Germline CDR1 reads SGDLS; CDR2 reads YYNGEE. Trimming cost V 4 bases and J 0 bases; bases outside gene matches: 19. The CDR3 spells CASSPIKDRGGMRLNTEAFF. CDR3 nucleotides: TGTGCCAGCAGCCCAATAAAGGACAGGGGCGGTATGAGATTGAACACTGAAGCTTTCTTT.

The chain carries TRBV5-1 and TRBJ2-2; D is unclear. The CDR3 loop spans 15 amino acids. Germline V gene sequence: CDR1 SGHRS, CDR2 YFSETQ. V lost 1 base and J lost 0, with 7 bases in between. CDR3 sequence reads: CASSLSLANTGELFF. In DNA, the CDR3 is TGCGCCAGCAGCTTGAGCCTCGCGAACACCGGGGAGCTGTTTTTT.

This chain connects TRBV9 to TRBJ2-7, with a possible D match to TRBD2 (6 bases). The CDR3 runs 13 residues. The germline V gene has CDR1 SGDLS and CDR2 YYNGEE. Trimming left V 2 bases short and J 3 bases short, with 9 bases between. CDR3 in DNA: TGTGCCAGCAGCGTCCGTAGCGGCTACGAGCAGTACTTC. Its translation: CASSVRSGYEQYF.